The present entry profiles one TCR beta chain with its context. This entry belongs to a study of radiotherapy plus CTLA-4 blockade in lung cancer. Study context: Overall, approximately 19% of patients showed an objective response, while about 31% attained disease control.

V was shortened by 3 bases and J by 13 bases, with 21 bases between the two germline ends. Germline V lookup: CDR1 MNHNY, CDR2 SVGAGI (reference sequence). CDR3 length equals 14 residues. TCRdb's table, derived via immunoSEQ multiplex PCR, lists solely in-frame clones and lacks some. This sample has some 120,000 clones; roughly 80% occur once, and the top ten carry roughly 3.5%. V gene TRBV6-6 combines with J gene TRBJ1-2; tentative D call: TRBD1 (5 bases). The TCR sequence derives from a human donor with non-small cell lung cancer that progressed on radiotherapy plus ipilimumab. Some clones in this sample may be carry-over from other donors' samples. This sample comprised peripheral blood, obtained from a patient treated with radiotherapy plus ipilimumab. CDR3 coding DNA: TGTGCCAGCAGTTATACCGGGACCGTAGCTTGGTCCACCTTC. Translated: CASSYTGTVAWSTF.